This T cell receptor (beta chain) was captured by sequencing in a study of blood T cell repertoires in COVID-19. Trimming took off 3 bases at V and 1 base at J, with 22 bases between the two ends. CDR3 length: 18 amino acids. The germline CDR1 and CDR2 sequences are DFQATT and SNEGSKA (reference sequence). The method was immunoSEQ multiplex PCR; TCRdb's version includes in-frame clones alone and lacks a portion of them. The sample contains about 160,000 clones, around 92% of which appear only once. This receptor was obtained from a man under 40 with COVID-19, enrolled during active disease. The chain uses TRBV20-1 and TRBJ2-1, with D maybe TRBD1 (5 bases). Material: peripheral blood. The DNA for the CDR3 is TGCAGTGCTAGTGACCCCCTTTTTGAACAGGTATCCTACAATGAGCAGTTCTTC. Protein sequence: CSASDPLFEQVSYNEQFF.